The entry that follows covers one T cell receptor (beta chain) sequence. The target antigen is unknown. The junction does not match germline at one end; this may be a read error. The data originate from a study of T cells after posttransplantation cyclophosphamide. Repertoires were generated with immunoSEQ multiplex PCR, while TCRdb's copy carries only in-frame clones and drops some. This set yields some 35,000 clones and no singletons; the top ten hold roughly 5.8%. General study findings and limits: Recipient CMV seropositivity and CMV reactivation strongly tracked TRB clonality. Blood and skin or GI T cell repertoires showed limited TRB overlap. Later post-transplant blood repertoires were often dominated by donor CD8+ memory clones.

The sequence came from a man aged 25 to 45 in good health and a related stem cell transplant donor. The sequencing sample was made of PBMCs.

The CDR3 is CASRTGGGTQAFF. CDR3 DNA: TGCGCCAGCAGGACGGGGGGGGGCACTCAAGCTTTCTTT. The chain employs TRBV5-1 and TRBJ1-1, with D possibly TRBD1 on 6 matching bases. Germline-derived CDR1 and CDR2 are SGHRS and YFSETQ. The CDR3 runs to 13 residues.